The 26 T cell receptor beta chains in this list originate from one sample, sequenced in a study of identical twins. TCRdb processed the 5' RACE reads anew with MiXCR; each CDR3 protein has one entry. The data show about 220,000 distinct CDR3 sequences, over 5.5% seen once. The same data also contributed to another study, on T cells expressing NK-cell markers.

Sequencing used CD8+ T cells sorted from blood. The receptors shown here come from a woman aged 18-30 years in good health.

This clonotype came up a few times. The chain is built from TRBV27 and TRBJ2-2; the match to TRBD2 covers 8 bases. Germline CDR1 is MNHEY and CDR2 is SMNVEV (reference sequence). The CDR3 spans 15 residues. With 6 bases clipped from V and 6 bases from J, the junction kept 9 bases outside the gene matches. DNA of the CDR3: TGTGCCAGCAGCACCGGGACTAGAACGTCCGGGGAGCTGTTTTTT. Translated: CASSTGTRTSGELFF.

The table lists this clonotype with a few counts. The V and J genes are TRBV13 and TRBJ2-2, with 8 bases that match TRBD2. The trim removed 2 bases at V and 2 bases at J, leaving 4 bases unmatched. The CDR3 is 16 residues long. In germline, CDR1 is PRHDT, CDR2 FYEKMQ (reference sequence). This CDR3 is CASSLRSGRNTGELFF. CDR3 DNA sequence: TGTGCCAGCAGCTTACGGAGCGGGAGAAACACCGGGGAGCTGTTTTTT.

This clonotype was counted a few times. The J gene is TRBJ2-7, the V gene TRBV19; 11 bases are a match to TRBD1. The V gene's germline CDR1 is LNHDA and CDR2 SQIVND (reference sequence). The CDR3 has 15 amino acids. V lost 6 bases and J lost 3; bases outside the gene matches: 7. Written as DNA, the CDR3 is TGTGCCAGTAGCCTCGGGACAGGGGGATTCTACGAGCAGTACTTC. The encoded protein is CASSLGTGGFYEQYF.

This clonotype was observed a handful of times. The chain joins TRBV7-9 to TRBJ1-5; 7 bases match TRBD1. The CDR3 length is 14 residues. J gave up 0 bases and V 6 bases, and 2 bases lay outside the gene matches. Germline-derived CDR1 and CDR2 are SEHNR and FQNEAQ (reference sequence). For the CDR3, the DNA is TGTGCCAGCAGTTGGGACAGTAGCAATCAGCCCCAGCATTTT. Translated, it gives CASSWDSSNQPQHF.

This clonotype came up many times. The chain joins TRBV6-2 or TRBV6-3 to TRBJ2-1, with 11 bases identical to TRBD1. Trimming cost V 5 bases and J 14 bases; bases outside gene matches: 5. The CDR3 contains 12 residues. Germline values: CDR1 MNHEY, CDR2 SVGEGT. CDR3 sequence (DNA): TGTGCCAGCAGTGGACAGGGGGCTAGAAAGTTCTTC. It translates to CASSGQGARKFF.

This clonotype was counted ten times or more. The chain recombines TRBV5-1 with TRBJ1-2, with no clear D. The CDR3 consists of 12 residues. Germline V gene sequence: CDR1 SGHRS, CDR2 YFSETQ. V shed 7 bases and J shed 7 bases, with 14 bases lying between them. This chain's CDR3 is CASDDPGGGYTF. In DNA, the CDR3 is TGCGCCAGCGATGACCCGGGAGGTGGCTACACCTTC.

V and J are TRBV11-2 and TRBJ2-7, with TRBD2 identical over 7 bases. The V segment lost 1 base and the J segment 6 bases; nucleotides outside the gene matches: 9. The CDR3 totals 15 residues. Germline CDR1 reads SGHAT; CDR2 reads FQNNGV. CDR3 sequence: CASSLVRGGPSEQYF. CDR3 DNA sequence: TGTGCCAGCAGCTTAGTGCGGGGAGGGCCAAGCGAGCAGTACTTC.

This clonotype was picked up a small number of times. The CDR3 DNA sequence: TGTGCCACCAGTTGGGACGGAGAGACCCAGTACTTC. Encoded protein: CATSWDGETQYF. The chain recombines TRBV24-1 with TRBJ2-5, with D perhaps matching TRBD1 or TRBD2 (5 bases each). Trimming pared 6 bases from V and 4 bases from J, leaving 8 bases between. This CDR3 contains 12 residues. Per germline, CDR1 KGHDR and CDR2 SFDVKD.

This clonotype has a handful of counts. V and J are TRBV15 and TRBJ2-2; maybe TRBD2 (6 bases). This CDR3 has 16 residues. Germline V lookup: CDR1 LNHNV, CDR2 YYDKDF (reference sequence). V lost 5 bases and J lost 5, with 18 bases in between. DNA of the CDR3: TGTGCCACCAGCCCACGGCGGAGGGCTGTTACCGGGGAGCTGTTTTTT. Translation gives CATSPRRRAVTGELFF.

The chain recombines TRBV9 with TRBJ2-7; D may be TRBD1 (6 bases). The CDR3 consists of 14 residues. The germline CDR1 and CDR2 sequences are SGDLS and YYNGEE. Trimming removed 3 bases at V and 1 base at J, with 11 bases between. The CDR3 here is CASSGGQGSYEQYF. CDR3 coding DNA: TGTGCCAGCAGCGGGGGGCAGGGATCCTACGAGCAGTACTTC.

The table lists this clonotype with many counts. CDR3 region: CASSTDRPETDTQYF. The CDR3 DNA reads as TGCGCCAGCAGCACGGACCGACCCGAAACAGATACGCAGTATTTT. The chain recombines TRBV5-1 with TRBJ2-3; D not resolved. Deletions cut 4 bases from V and 3 bases from J, with 15 bases between. In germline, CDR1 is SGHRS, CDR2 YFSETQ. This CDR3 region has 15 residues.

A few counts support this clonotype. The chain couples TRBV27 to TRBJ2-7; a possible D gene is TRBD1 (6 bases). The germline CDR1 and CDR2 sequences are MNHEY and SMNVEV (reference sequence). CDR3 length equals 14 residues. The V gene lost 5 bases and the J gene lost 3 bases, with 14 bases spanning the gap. The CDR3 protein is CASSPGGRGYEQYF. CDR3 bases: TGTGCCAGCAGTCCCGGCGGCAGGGGCTACGAGCAGTACTTC.

This clonotype was found many times. The CDR3 DNA reads TGCGCCAGCAGCCAATTACAGAGGGCCAACACTGAAGCTTTCTTT. Translation gives CASSQLQRANTEAFF. The V gene is TRBV4-3, the J gene TRBJ1-1; D ambiguous. Germline values: CDR1 LGHNA, CDR2 YSLEER. Between the trimmed V and J ends, which lost 2 bases and 2 bases, there was a span of 12 bases. The CDR3 consists of 15 residues.

The chain couples TRBV10-3 to TRBJ2-2; weak D call: TRBD2 (6 bases). The CDR3 is made up of 15 amino acids. CDR1 and CDR2 from the germline V gene are ENHRY and SYGVKD. V was trimmed by 6 bases and J by 1 base, leaving 12 bases between them. The CDR3 spells CAIRGTRENTGELFF. CDR3 DNA: TGTGCCATCAGAGGGACTCGCGAGAACACCGGGGAGCTGTTTTTT.

The chain recombines TRBV12-3 or TRBV12-4 with TRBJ2-3; D gene uncertain. Trimming pared 5 bases from V and 6 bases from J, leaving 18 bases between. This CDR3 comprises 15 residues. The CDR3 region is CASSLIPGRADTQYF. The CDR3, as DNA: TGTGCCAGCAGTCTCATACCCGGGCGAGCGGATACGCAGTATTTT.

The table lists this clonotype with a few counts. The gene calls are TRBV5-5 and TRBJ2-1; 8 positions match TRBD2. This CDR3 is built from 13 residues. CDR1 SGHKS and CDR2 YYEKEE come from the germline V gene (reference sequence). The CDR3 is CASGAPSYNEQFF. The DNA for the CDR3 is TGTGCTAGCGGGGCTCCTTCCTACAATGAGCAGTTCTTC.

This clonotype was detected many times. The V and J genes are TRBV25-1 and TRBJ1-2; D unresolved. V gave up 1 base and J gave up 1 base, with 7 bases separating them. There are 14 residues in the CDR3. Germline V gives CDR1 MGHDK, CDR2 SYGVNS. The CDR3 region has the DNA TGTGCCAGCAGTGAATTCGGGGTTAACTATGGCTACACCTTC. This translates into CASSEFGVNYGYTF.

Many counts were recorded for this clonotype. The chain recombines TRBV5-1 with TRBJ1-5, with unresolved D. The CDR3 has 14 residues. Germline values: CDR1 SGHRS, CDR2 YFSETQ. The V end lost 4 bases, the J end lost 1 base, and 9 bases lay between the germline ends. CDR3 protein: CASSPYGSNQPQHF. CDR3 sequence (DNA): TGCGCCAGCAGCCCGTACGGCAGCAATCAGCCCCAGCATTTT. The full variable domain, completed using reference TRBV5-1 and TRBJ1-5, is KAGVTQTPRYLIKTRGQQVTLSCSPISGHRSVSWYQQTPGQGLQFLFEYFSETQRNKGNFPGRFSGRQFSNSRSEMNVSTLELGDSALYLCASSPYGSNQPQHFGDGTRLSIL.

This clonotype has at least ten counts. The gene calls are TRBV6-1 and TRBJ2-5, with a possible D match to TRBD2 (6 bases). CDR1 is MNHNS and CDR2 is SASEGT in the germline V gene. V lost 10 bases to trimming and J lost 0 bases, with 18 bases between them. CDR3 length equals 15 residues. In nucleotides, the CDR3 is TGTGCCACAAAGAATAGCGGACGGTACCAAGAGACCCAGTACTTC. Encoded protein: CATKNSGRYQETQYF.

A few counts support this clonotype. The chain links TRBV12-5 to TRBJ1-1; D is undetermined. This CDR3 has 14 residues. Germline V gene lookup returns CDR1 LGHNT and CDR2 FRNRAP. CDR3 DNA sequence: TGTGCCGCCTCAACCTCGGGTCATGACACTGAAGCTTTCTTT. Its translation: CAASTSGHDTEAFF.

This clonotype has only a few counts. The V call is TRBV7-9, the J call TRBJ2-5; D is unclear. Between the trimmed V and J ends, which lost 6 bases and 1 base, there was a span of 6 bases. Per the germline V gene, CDR1 is SEHNR and CDR2 is FQNEAQ (reference sequence). The CDR3 is 12 residues long. CDR3 coding DNA: TGTGCCAGCAGAAAAACCCAAGAGACCCAGTACTTC. It specifies CASRKTQETQYF.

V usage is TRBV5-1 and J usage is TRBJ1-2; TRBD1 aligns across 12 bases. V lost 1 base to trimming and J lost 3 bases; unmatched junction nucleotides: 4. The CDR3 spans 16 residues. CDR1 is SGHRS, CDR2 YFSETQ, per germline. The CDR3 DNA is TGCGCCAGCAGCTTGTCAGGGACAGGGGGCGACTATGGCTACACCTTC. Translating it yields CASSLSGTGGDYGYTF.

At least ten counts were recorded for this clonotype. The V and J genes are TRBV9 and TRBJ1-1, with a weak D call TRBD1 (6 bases). This CDR3 region has 15 residues. V was pared by 3 bases and J by 2 bases, with 14 bases between. Germline CDR1 and CDR2: SGDLS and YYNGEE. CDR3 loop: CASSAGALRNTEAFF. The CDR3 region has the DNA TGTGCCAGCAGCGCGGGGGCGCTTCGAAACACTGAAGCTTTCTTT.

J is TRBJ1-1 and V is TRBV4-3; TRBD1 matches at 7 bases. V shed 5 bases, J shed 4 bases, and the junction held 7 bases outside the gene matches. Germline CDR1 and CDR2: LGHNA and YSLEER. This CDR3 has 14 residues. The CDR3 DNA follows: TGCGCCAGCAGCATCAATGAGGGGGCCACTGAAGCTTTCTTT. Its protein product is CASSINEGATEAFF.

J is TRBJ1-2 and V is TRBV9; 9 nucleotides align to TRBD1. V was pared by 3 bases and J by 3 bases, with 6 bases of the junction left unmatched. Germline values: CDR1 SGDLS, CDR2 YYNGEE. The CDR3 is 15 residues long. CDR3 sequence reads: CASSGYRGLDYGYTF. The DNA of the CDR3 is TGTGCCAGCAGCGGCTACAGGGGGCTCGACTATGGCTACACCTTC.

This clonotype was observed many times. The chain recombines TRBV29-1 with TRBJ2-1, with 15 positions matching TRBD2. CDR1 SQVTM and CDR2 ANQGSEA come from the germline V gene. Trimming took 4 bases from V and 4 from J; bases not matched to a gene: 11. CDR3 length: 18 residues. Here the CDR3 reads CSVGSSGTSGRPYNEQFF. The CDR3 coding sequence is TGCAGCGTTGGATCTTCCGGGACTAGCGGGAGGCCGTACAATGAGCAGTTCTTC.